The next 20 T cell receptor beta chains were all read from a single sample in a study of shared clonotypes between healthy human individuals. Profiled with immunoSEQ multiplex PCR; TCRdb holds only in-frame clones, not every one. The sample includes around 2.5 million clones, 90% to 95% of them seen just once. The sequenced material came from naive CD4+ T cells from PBMCs. Subset meaning: CD45RA+ positively selected. The source is a man aged 18-30 years in good health. Some clones in this sample may be carry-over from other donors' samples.

The table lists this clone with a count of one. A read error may produce the germline difference seen at one junction end. The chain carries TRBV9 and TRBJ1-2; D is unclear. Germline lookup yields CDR1 SGDLS and CDR2 YYNGEE. The CDR3 is 12 amino acids. CDR3 in DNA: TGTGCCAGCAGCACCGAATCCGGGAGGCCGGTCTTC. This translates into CASSTESGRPVF.

The chain uses TRBV7-9 and TRBJ1-5; 7 positions agree with TRBD1. Germline V gene lookup returns CDR1 SEHNR and CDR2 FQNEAQ (reference sequence). The CDR3 is made up of 16 amino acids. V was clipped by 5 bases and J by 4 bases; unmatched bases: 11. The CDR3: CASSRTGLQSNQPQHF. The DNA for the CDR3 is TGTGCCAGCAGCAGGACAGGTTTGCAATCTAATCAGCCCCAGCATTTT.

The chain uses TRBV6-6 and TRBJ2-1; D gene uncertain. Germline assignment: CDR1 MNHNY and CDR2 SVGAGI (reference sequence). The length of the CDR3 is 10 residues. Trimming removed 6 bases at V and 3 bases at J, with 0 bases between. CDR3 region: CASSYNEQFF. The CDR3 nucleotides read TGTGCCAGCAGCTACAATGAGCAGTTCTTC.

The chain links TRBV14 to TRBJ1-5; D ambiguous. Trimming removed 5 bases from V and 3 bases from J, with 8 bases in between. Per the germline V gene, CDR1 is SGHDN and CDR2 is FVKESK. The CDR3 consists of 13 residues. The CDR3 loop reads CASSYRDNQPQHF. The CDR3 DNA reads as TGTGCCAGCAGCTACCGGGACAATCAGCCCCAGCATTTT.

The V call is TRBV7-2, the J call TRBJ2-3; TRBD2 might be the D (5 bases). Germline loops: CDR1 SGHTA, CDR2 FQGNSA. This CDR3 is 14 amino acids long. V lost 3 bases, J lost 4 bases, and 11 bases lay in between. In DNA form, the CDR3 reads TGTGCCAGCAGCTTGAGGGAGTATGCAGATACGCAGTATTTT. The encoded protein is CASSLREYADTQYF. The full variable domain, rest sourced from reference TRBV7-2 and TRBJ2-3, is GAGVSQSPSNKVTEKGKDVELRCDPISGHTALYWYRQSLGQGLEFLIYFQGNSAPDKSGLPSDRFSAERTGGSVSTLTIQRTQQEDSAVYLCASSLREYADTQYFGPGTRLTVL.

The genes are TRBV7-3 and TRBJ2-1, with 10 bases aligning to TRBD2. This CDR3 has 18 amino acids. Unmatched junction bases numbered 5, after V lost 0 bases and J lost 0 bases. In germline, CDR1 is SGHTA, CDR2 FQGTGA. The CDR3 coding sequence is TGTGCCAGCAGCTTAACCGGACTAGCGGATTACTCCTACAATGAGCAGTTCTTC. Translation gives CASSLTGLADYSYNEQFF.

The J gene is TRBJ1-6, the V gene TRBV7-6; maybe TRBD1 (5 bases). Trimming left V 4 bases short and J 10 bases short, with 11 bases between. The CDR3 runs to 13 residues. The germline V gene encodes CDR1 SGHVS and CDR2 FNYEAQ. CDR3 nucleotides: TGTGCCAGCAGCTCTCGTCAGGGCTCACCCCTCCACTTT. Its protein product is CASSSRQGSPLHF.

This clone was counted once. The genes are TRBV5-4 and TRBJ2-5; perhaps D is TRBD1 or TRBD2 (5 bases each). V was trimmed by 4 bases and J by 2 bases, leaving 15 bases between them. The CDR3 is made up of 15 amino acids. Germline values: CDR1 SGHNT, CDR2 YYREEE (reference sequence). The CDR3 nucleotides are TGTGCCAGCAGCCGGATGGGGACGGGGCAAGAGACCCAGTACTTC. Protein product: CASSRMGTGQETQYF.

V is TRBV28 and J is TRBJ1-5, with 11 bases identical to TRBD1. The CDR3 extends over 18 amino acids. V dropped 1 base and J dropped 1; count of bases not matched to a gene: 6. CDR1 is MDHEN and CDR2 is SYDVKM in the germline V gene. The CDR3 DNA reads TGTGCCAGCAGTTTATCAGTCGGACAGGGGGCGAGCAATCAGCCCCAGCATTTT. It encodes CASSLSVGQGASNQPQHF.

The chain carries TRBV6-5 and TRBJ2-2; D remains ambiguous. This CDR3 has 16 residues. V lost 2 bases and J lost 0, with 10 bases in between. The V gene's germline CDR1 is MNHEY and CDR2 SVGAGI. CDR3 region: CASSYTENTNTGELFF. CDR3 DNA: TGTGCCAGCAGTTACACCGAGAACACGAACACCGGGGAGCTGTTTTTT.

The gene calls are TRBV18 and TRBJ1-5; a possible D gene is TRBD1 (5 bases). Trimming removed 3 bases at V and 6 bases at J, with 15 bases between. The CDR3 loop spans 15 amino acids. The V gene's germline CDR1 is KGHSH and CDR2 LQKENI. CDR3 DNA sequence: TGTGCCAGCTCACCTCTGTTGCAGGGCGGTCAGCCCCAGCATTTT. Amino acids: CASSPLLQGGQPQHF.

This clone occurred once. The chain couples TRBV7-8 to TRBJ1-1; 9 bases line up with TRBD1. V was pared by 5 bases and J by 5 bases, with 9 bases of the junction left unmatched. The CDR3 sequence is 15 residues long. Per the germline V gene, CDR1 is SGHVS and CDR2 is FQNEAQ. The CDR3 DNA reads TGTGCCAGCAGCCTCTCGGGACAGGGTGGTACTGAAGCTTTCTTT. Amino acid sequence: CASSLSGQGGTEAFF.

With regard to this clone: This sample also contains other DNA sequences that code for the same CDR3. The V gene is TRBV29-1, the J gene TRBJ2-2, with 10 bases lining up with TRBD1. This CDR3 is built from 14 residues. The junction had 1 base not matched to a gene; V was cut back by 2 bases and J by 4 bases. Germline V gene lookup returns CDR1 SQVTM and CDR2 ANQGSEA. Here the CDR3 reads CSVERDRGTGELFF. The DNA of the CDR3 is TGCAGCGTTGAACGGGACAGGGGCACCGGGGAGCTGTTTTTT.

This rearrangement joins TRBV18 to TRBJ2-1, with D possibly matching TRBD1 (7 bases). This CDR3 is 13 amino acids long. Germline CDR1 reads KGHSH; CDR2 reads LQKENI. With 4 bases removed from V and 8 bases from J, the gap between germline ends came to 12 bases. The CDR3: CASSRTTGDEQFF. The CDR3 nucleotides are TGTGCCAGCTCACGGACTACAGGGGATGAGCAGTTCTTC.

The CDR3 DNA is TGTGCCAGCTCACCGGTAATCAGCTCTGGGGCCAACGTCCTGACTTTC. It translates to CASSPVISSGANVLTF. This sequence joins TRBV18 and TRBJ2-6; no clear D gene. This CDR3 has 16 amino acids. V lost 3 bases and J 0 bases, leaving 9 bases between the germline ends. Germline CDR1 and CDR2: KGHSH and LQKENI.

This clone was counted once. The chain uses TRBV13 and TRBJ2-1; 9 nucleotides align to TRBD1. This CDR3 spans 14 amino acids. Germline V lookup: CDR1 PRHDT, CDR2 FYEKMQ (reference sequence). Trimming took 3 bases from V and 8 from J; bases not matched to a gene: 5. The CDR3 DNA reads TGTGCCAGCAGCTTGGGACAGGGTTGGGATGAGCAGTTCTTC. This sequence encodes CASSLGQGWDEQFF. The whole variable domain, remainder taken from reference TRBV13 and TRBJ2-1, is AAGVIQSPRHLIKEKRETATLKCYPIPRHDTVYWYQQGPGQDPQFLISFYEKMQSDKGSIPDRFSAQQFSDYHSELNMSSLELGDSALYFCASSLGQGWDEQFFGPGTRLTVL.

V usage is TRBV6-6 and J usage is TRBJ2-3; D gene ambiguous. Deletions cut 7 bases from V and 4 bases from J, with 9 bases between. This CDR3 contains 12 residues. CDR1 is MNHNY, CDR2 SVGAGI, per germline (reference sequence). The CDR3 protein is CASTEWADTQYF. DNA for the CDR3: TGTGCCAGCACCGAGTGGGCAGATACGCAGTATTTT.

The J gene is TRBJ2-1, the V gene TRBV11-3; TRBD2 is a possible D gene (6 bases). The germline V gene has CDR1 SGHNT and CDR2 YENEEA. Trimming removed 2 bases from V and 4 bases from J, with 9 bases in between. CDR3 length: 14 amino acids. The CDR3 nucleotides read TGTGCCAGCAGCTTATCTAGCGAGTACAATGAGCAGTTCTTC. It is translated as CASSLSSEYNEQFF.

This sequence joins TRBV4-1 and TRBJ1-2; the D gene is possibly TRBD1 (5 bases). V was pared by 0 bases and J by 5 bases, with 13 bases between. This CDR3 region has 15 residues. Germline V CDR1 and CDR2: MGHRA, YSYEKL. CDR3 amino acids: CASSQERSGRYGYTF. CDR3 nucleotide sequence: TGCGCCAGCAGCCAAGAGAGGTCAGGGAGGTATGGCTACACCTTC.

This clone was counted a single time. The chain combines TRBV5-1 with TRBJ2-7; 7 bases are a match to TRBD1. This CDR3 has 14 amino acids. Trimming cost V 2 bases and J 6 bases; bases outside gene matches: 8. CDR1 is SGHRS, CDR2 YFSETQ, per germline. The CDR3 sequence is CASSFRSDRAEQYF. The CDR3 bases are TGCGCCAGCAGCTTTAGATCAGACAGGGCCGAGCAGTACTTC.